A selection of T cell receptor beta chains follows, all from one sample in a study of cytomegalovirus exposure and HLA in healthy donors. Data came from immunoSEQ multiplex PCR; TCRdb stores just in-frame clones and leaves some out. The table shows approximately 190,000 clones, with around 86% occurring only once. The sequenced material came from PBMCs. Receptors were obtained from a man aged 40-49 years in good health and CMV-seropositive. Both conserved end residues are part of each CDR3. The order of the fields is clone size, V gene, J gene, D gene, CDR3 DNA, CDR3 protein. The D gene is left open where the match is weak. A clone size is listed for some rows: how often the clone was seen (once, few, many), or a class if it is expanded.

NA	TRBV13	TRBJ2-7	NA	TGTGCCAGCAGCAAGATGACCCGAGGGTACGAGCAGTACTTC	CASSKMTRGYEQYF
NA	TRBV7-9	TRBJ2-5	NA	TGTGCCAGCAGCCCCTCCGTGACCCAGTACTTC	CASSPSVTQYF
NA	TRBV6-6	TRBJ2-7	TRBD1	TGTGCCAGCAGTGGACAGGGAGGCGCTCGGCAGTACTTC	CASSGQGGARQYF
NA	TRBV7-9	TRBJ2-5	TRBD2	TGTGCCAGCAGTGAAGCGGGGGGGGATGAGACCCAGTACTTC	CASSEAGGDETQYF
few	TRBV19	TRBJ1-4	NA	TGTGCCAGTAGTATCAGGGGACCTAATGAAAAACTGTTTTTT	CASSIRGPNEKLFF
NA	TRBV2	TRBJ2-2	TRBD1	TGTGCCAGCACCCCACAGGGGGCGAACACCGGGGAGCTGTTTTTT	CASTPQGANTGELFF
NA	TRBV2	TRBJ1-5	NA	TGTGCCAGCAGTGTCGGGGGGACCGATCAGCCCCAGCATTTT	CASSVGGTDQPQHF
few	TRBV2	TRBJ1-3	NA	TGTGCCACAACCAGTGGCTCTGGAAACACCATATATTTT	CATTSGSGNTIYF
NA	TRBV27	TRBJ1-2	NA	TGTGCCAGCAGTTTATTGGGCGGCAGGGCCCACGGTGGCTACACCTTC	CASSLLGGRAHGGYTF
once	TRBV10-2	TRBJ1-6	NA	TGCGCATCAGGGCCCCCGCGGAATAATTCACCCCTCCACTTT	CASGPPRNNSPLHF
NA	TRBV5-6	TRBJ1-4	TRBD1	TGTGCCAGCAGCCCGGAGGGACAGGGGGCGATTCGAGAAAAACTGTTTTTT	CASSPEGQGAIREKLFF
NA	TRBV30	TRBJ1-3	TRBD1	TGTGCCTGGAGTGTATTTGGGGGACAGTACGGAAACACCATATATTTT	CAWSVFGGQYGNTIYF
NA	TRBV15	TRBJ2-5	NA	TGTGCCACCAGCAGAGAGGGGGGGCGAGAGACCCAGTACTTC	CATSREGGRETQYF
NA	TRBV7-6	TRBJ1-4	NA	TGTGCCAGCAGCTTTGGGGGGAGAGAAAAACTGTTTTTT	CASSFGGREKLFF
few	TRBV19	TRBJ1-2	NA	TGTGCCAGTAGTGACAAAGACCCGAACCCTCACTATGGCTACACCTTC	CASSDKDPNPHYGYTF
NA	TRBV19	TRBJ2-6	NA	TGTGCCAGTACTATACCTTTGTCTGGGGCCAACGTCCTGACTTTC	CASTIPLSGANVLTF
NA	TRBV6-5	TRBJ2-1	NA	TGTGCCAGCAGTTACTTGCCCCCCGAGGCGGTCAATGAGCAGTTCTTC	CASSYLPPEAVNEQFF
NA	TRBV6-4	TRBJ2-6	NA	TGTGCCAGCCGGGGGGCACCTGGGGCCAACGTCCTGACTTTC	CASRGAPGANVLTF
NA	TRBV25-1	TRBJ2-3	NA	TGTGCCAGCAGTGGACTCGATACAGATACGCAGTATTTT	CASSGLDTDTQYF
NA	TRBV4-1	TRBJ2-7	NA	TGCGCCAGCAGCCAAGAACAGGCCTCCGAGCAGTACTTC	CASSQEQASEQYF
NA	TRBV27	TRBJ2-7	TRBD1	TGTGCCAGCAGTTTAAGGGACAGAAACTACGAGCAGTACTTC	CASSLRDRNYEQYF
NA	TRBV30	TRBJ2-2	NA	TGTGCCTGGAGTAACGGGGTAATGAACACCGGGGAGCTGTTTTTT	CAWSNGVMNTGELFF